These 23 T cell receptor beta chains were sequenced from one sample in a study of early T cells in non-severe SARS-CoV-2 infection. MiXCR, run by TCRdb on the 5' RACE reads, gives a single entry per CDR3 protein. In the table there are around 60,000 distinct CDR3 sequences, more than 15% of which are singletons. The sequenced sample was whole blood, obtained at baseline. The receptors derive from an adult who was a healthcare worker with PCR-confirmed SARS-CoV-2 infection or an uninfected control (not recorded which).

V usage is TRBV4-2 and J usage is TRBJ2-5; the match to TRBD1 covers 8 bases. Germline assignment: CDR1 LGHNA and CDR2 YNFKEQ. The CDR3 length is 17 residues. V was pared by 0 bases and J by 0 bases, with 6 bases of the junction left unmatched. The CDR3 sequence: CASSQDLTGEYQETQYF. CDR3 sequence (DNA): TGTGCCAGCAGCCAAGATTTGACAGGGGAGTACCAAGAGACCCAGTACTTC.

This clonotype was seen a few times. As DNA, the CDR3 is TGTGCCAGCTCCCTCAGGAGGCCGGACACTGAAGCTTTCTTT. As protein: CASSLRRPDTEAFF. The V and J genes are TRBV18 and TRBJ1-1; D uncertain. The CDR3 is made up of 14 amino acids. CDR1 and CDR2 from the germline V gene are KGHSH and LQKENI. The germline V and J ends were trimmed by 6 bases and 3 bases, with 14 bases remaining between them.

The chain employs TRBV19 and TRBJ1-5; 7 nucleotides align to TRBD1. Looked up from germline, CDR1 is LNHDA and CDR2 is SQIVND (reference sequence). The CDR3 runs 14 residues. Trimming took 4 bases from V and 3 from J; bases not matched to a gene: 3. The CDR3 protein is CASSTGGTNQPQHF. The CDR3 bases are TGTGCCAGTAGTACAGGGGGAACCAATCAGCCCCAGCATTTT.

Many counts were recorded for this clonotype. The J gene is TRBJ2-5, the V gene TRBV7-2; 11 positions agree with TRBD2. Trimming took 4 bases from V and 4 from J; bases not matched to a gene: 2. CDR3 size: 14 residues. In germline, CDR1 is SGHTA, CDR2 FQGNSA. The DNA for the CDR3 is TGTGCCAGCAGCTCGCTAGCGGGGGGAGAGACCCAGTACTTC. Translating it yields CASSSLAGGETQYF. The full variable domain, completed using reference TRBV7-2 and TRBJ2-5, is GAGVSQSPSNKVTEKGKDVELRCDPISGHTALYWYRQSLGQGLEFLIYFQGNSAPDKSGLPSDRFSAERTGGSVSTLTIQRTQQEDSAVYLCASSSLAGGETQYFGPGTRLLVL.

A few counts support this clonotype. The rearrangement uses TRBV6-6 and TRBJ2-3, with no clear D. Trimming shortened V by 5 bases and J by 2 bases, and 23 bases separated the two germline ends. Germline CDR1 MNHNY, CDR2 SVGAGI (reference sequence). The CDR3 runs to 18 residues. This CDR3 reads CASSDLHSPAQSTDTQYF. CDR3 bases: TGTGCCAGCAGTGACTTACACAGCCCAGCACAATCCACAGATACGCAGTATTTT.

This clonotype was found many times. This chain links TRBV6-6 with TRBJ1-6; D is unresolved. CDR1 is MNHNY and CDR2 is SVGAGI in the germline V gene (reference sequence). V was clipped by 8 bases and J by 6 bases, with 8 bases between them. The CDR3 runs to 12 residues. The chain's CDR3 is CASGQSNSPLHF. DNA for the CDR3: TGTGCCAGCGGGCAGAGTAATTCACCCCTCCACTTT.

In nucleotides, the CDR3 is TGTGCCAGCAGCCCCCTAGCGGGAGGGCCCGGGGAGCTGTTTTTT. Encoded protein: CASSPLAGGPGELFF. The rearrangement uses TRBV7-9 and TRBJ2-2; the match to TRBD2 covers 12 bases. The trim removed 5 bases at V and 6 bases at J, leaving 4 bases unmatched. This CDR3 region has 15 residues. Germline lookup yields CDR1 SEHNR and CDR2 FQNEAQ (reference sequence). The full variable domain, completed using reference TRBV7-9 and TRBJ2-2, is DTGVSQNPRHKITKRGQNVTFRCDPISEHNRLYWYRQTLGQGPEFLTYFQNEAQLEKSRLLSDRFSAERPKGSFSTLEIQRTEQGDSAMYLCASSPLAGGPGELFFGEGSRLTVL.

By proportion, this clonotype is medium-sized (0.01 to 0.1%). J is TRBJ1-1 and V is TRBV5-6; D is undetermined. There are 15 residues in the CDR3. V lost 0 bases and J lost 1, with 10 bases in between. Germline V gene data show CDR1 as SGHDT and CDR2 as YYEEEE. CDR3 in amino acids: CASSLAFSGNTEAFF. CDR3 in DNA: TGTGCCAGCAGCTTGGCGTTCTCGGGGAACACTGAAGCTTTCTTT.

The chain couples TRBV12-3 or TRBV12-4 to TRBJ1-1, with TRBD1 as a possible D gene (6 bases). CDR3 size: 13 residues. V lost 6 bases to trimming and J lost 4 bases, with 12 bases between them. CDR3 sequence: CASSLKQGTEAFF. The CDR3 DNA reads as TGTGCCAGCAGCCTCAAACAGGGCACTGAAGCTTTCTTT.

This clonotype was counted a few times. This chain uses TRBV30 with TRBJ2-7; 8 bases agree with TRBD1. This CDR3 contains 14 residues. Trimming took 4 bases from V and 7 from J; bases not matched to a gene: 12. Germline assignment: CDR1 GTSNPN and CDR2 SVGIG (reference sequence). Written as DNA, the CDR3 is TGTGCCTGGAACTCGGGGCAGGGGGCGGATGAGCAGTACTTC. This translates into CAWNSGQGADEQYF.

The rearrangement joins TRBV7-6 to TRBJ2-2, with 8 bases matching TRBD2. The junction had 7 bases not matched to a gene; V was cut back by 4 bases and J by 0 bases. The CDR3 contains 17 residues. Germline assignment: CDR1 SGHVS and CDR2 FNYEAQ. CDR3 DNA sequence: TGTGCCAGCAGCTCCTCAATAGCGGGACCGAACACCGGGGAGCTGTTTTTT. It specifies CASSSSIAGPNTGELFF.

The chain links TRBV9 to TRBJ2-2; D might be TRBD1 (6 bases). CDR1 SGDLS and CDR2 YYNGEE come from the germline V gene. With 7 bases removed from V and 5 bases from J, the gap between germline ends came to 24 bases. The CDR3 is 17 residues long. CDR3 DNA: TGTGCCAGCGCATTCCCCCACAGGGCAGGAGCGACCGGGGAGCTGTTTTTT. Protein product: CASAFPHRAGATGELFF. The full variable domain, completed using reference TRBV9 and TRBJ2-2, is DSGVTQTPKHLITATGQRVTLRCSPRSGDLSVYWYQQSLDQGLQFLIQYYNGEERAKGNILERFSAQQFPDLHSELNLSSLELGDSALYFCASAFPHRAGATGELFFGEGSRLTVL.

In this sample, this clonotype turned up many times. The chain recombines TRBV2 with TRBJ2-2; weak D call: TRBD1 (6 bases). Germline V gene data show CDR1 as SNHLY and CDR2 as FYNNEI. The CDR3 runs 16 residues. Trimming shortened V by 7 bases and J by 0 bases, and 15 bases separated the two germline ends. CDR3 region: CASKGGTNTNTGELFF. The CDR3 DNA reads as TGTGCCAGCAAAGGGGGAACAAATACGAACACCGGGGAGCTGTTTTTT.

The CDR3 loop reads CSARDSPGTGPNTEAFF. CDR3 in DNA: TGCAGTGCTAGAGATAGTCCCGGGACAGGGCCGAACACTGAAGCTTTCTTT. The V gene is TRBV20-1, the J gene TRBJ1-1; 9 bases match TRBD1. Germline V CDR1 and CDR2: DFQATT, SNEGSKA (reference sequence). The J segment lost 1 base and the V segment lost 0 bases, leaving 9 bases of the junction unmatched. This CDR3 contains 17 residues.

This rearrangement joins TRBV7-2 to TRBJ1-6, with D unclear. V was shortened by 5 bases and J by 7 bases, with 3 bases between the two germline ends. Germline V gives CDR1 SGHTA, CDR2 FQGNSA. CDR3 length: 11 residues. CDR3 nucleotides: TGTGCCAGCAGCGAGAATTCACCCCTCCACTTT. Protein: CASSENSPLHF.

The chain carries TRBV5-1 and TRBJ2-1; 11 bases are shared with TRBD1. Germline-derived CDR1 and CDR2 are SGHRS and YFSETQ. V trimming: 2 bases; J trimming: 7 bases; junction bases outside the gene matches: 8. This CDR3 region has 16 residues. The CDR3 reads CASSLNGQGAGNEQFF. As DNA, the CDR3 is TGCGCCAGCAGCTTAAATGGACAGGGGGCAGGTAATGAGCAGTTCTTC.

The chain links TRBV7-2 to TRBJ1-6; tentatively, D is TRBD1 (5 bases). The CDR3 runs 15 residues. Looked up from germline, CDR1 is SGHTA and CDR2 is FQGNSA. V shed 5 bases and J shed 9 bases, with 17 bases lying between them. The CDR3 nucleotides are TGTGCCAGCAGCACAATCGACAGCGTCGGTTCACCCCTCCACTTT. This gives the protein CASSTIDSVGSPLHF.

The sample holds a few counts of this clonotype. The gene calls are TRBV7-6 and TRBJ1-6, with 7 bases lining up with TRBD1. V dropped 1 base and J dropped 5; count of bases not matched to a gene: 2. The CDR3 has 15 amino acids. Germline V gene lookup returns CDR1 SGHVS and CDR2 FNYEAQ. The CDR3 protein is CASSLVGTDNSPLHF. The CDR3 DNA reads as TGTGCCAGCAGCTTAGTTGGGACAGATAATTCACCCCTCCACTTT.

CDR3 nucleotides: TGCAGCGTTGTACTATACTCTGGGAGTAACTATGGCTACACCTTC. It encodes CSVVLYSGSNYGYTF. This chain joins TRBV29-1 and TRBJ1-2; D remains unclear. The CDR3 is 15 amino acids. CDR1 is SQVTM, CDR2 ANQGSEA, per germline. Trimming removed 4 bases from V and 1 base from J, with 16 bases in between.

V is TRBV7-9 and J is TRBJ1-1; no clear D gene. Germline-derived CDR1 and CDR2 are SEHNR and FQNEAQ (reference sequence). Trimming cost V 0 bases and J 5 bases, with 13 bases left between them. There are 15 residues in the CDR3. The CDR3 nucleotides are TGTGCCAGCAGCTTAGCGGCTGCAGGAGGAACTGAAGCTTTCTTT. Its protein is CASSLAAAGGTEAFF.

The CDR3 here is CSATYRQGGYGYTF. The CDR3 nucleotides are TGCAGTGCTACCTATAGACAAGGGGGGTATGGCTACACCTTC. The rearrangement uses TRBV20-1 and TRBJ1-2, with D perhaps TRBD1 (6 bases). This CDR3 region has 14 residues. Trimming took off 4 bases at V and 5 bases at J, with 17 bases between the two ends. Germline V lookup: CDR1 DFQATT, CDR2 SNEGSKA (reference sequence).

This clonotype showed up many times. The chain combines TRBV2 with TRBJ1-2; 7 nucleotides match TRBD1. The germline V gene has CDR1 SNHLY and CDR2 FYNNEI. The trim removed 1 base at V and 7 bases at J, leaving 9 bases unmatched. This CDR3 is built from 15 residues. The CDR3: CASSEERGRSGGYTF. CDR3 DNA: TGTGCCAGCAGTGAAGAAAGGGGGCGCAGCGGTGGCTACACCTTC.

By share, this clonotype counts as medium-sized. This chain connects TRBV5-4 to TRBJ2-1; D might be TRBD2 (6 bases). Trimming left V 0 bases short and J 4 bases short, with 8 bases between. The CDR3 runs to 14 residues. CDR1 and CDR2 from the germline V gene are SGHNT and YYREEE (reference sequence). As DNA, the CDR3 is TGTGCCAGCAGCTTGGGACGGGGGTACAATGAGCAGTTCTTC. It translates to CASSLGRGYNEQFF.